The next 30 T cell receptor beta chains were all read from a single sample in a study of beta chain features in type 1 diabetes. Isolated RNA was reverse transcribed in full, so expressed TCRB transcripts were sequenced. Only in-frame clones appear in the TCRdb table, and some are missing; sequencing was by immunoSEQ multiplex PCR. The sample holds 200,000 to 250,000 clones, roughly 10% seen once. The sequencing input was central memory CD4+ T cells from blood. All receptors derive from a man younger than 30 in good health.

The sample holds many counts of this clone. Other DNA sequences in the same sample also yield this CDR3. The chain combines TRBV29-1 with TRBJ2-2; a possible D gene is TRBD2 (5 bases). V was clipped by 5 bases and J by 2 bases, with 12 bases between them. The germline V gene has CDR1 SQVTM and CDR2 ANQGSEA. The CDR3 has 14 amino acids. The CDR3 region has the DNA TGCAGCGTTCGGGGAGCCTTTAACACCGGGGAGCTGTTTTTT. Protein product: CSVRGAFNTGELFF.

This chain links TRBV7-2 with TRBJ2-5; tentatively, D is TRBD2 (6 bases). The CDR3 length is 17 residues. Germline V CDR1 and CDR2: SGHTA, FQGNSA. V was trimmed by 1 base and J by 2 bases, leaving 17 bases between them. The CDR3 sequence: CASSLGGFWREQETQYF. CDR3 DNA: TGTGCCAGCAGCTTAGGAGGCTTTTGGCGGGAACAAGAGACCCAGTACTTC.

This clone was seen many times. Here the CDR3 reads CATSRDGSNYGYTF. The CDR3 DNA is TGTGCCACCAGCAGAGACGGCTCTAACTATGGCTACACCTTC. The V gene is TRBV15, the J gene TRBJ1-2; no clear D gene. Trimming removed 0 bases at V and 0 bases at J, with 5 bases between. Germline V CDR1 and CDR2: LNHNV, YYDKDF (reference sequence). The CDR3 is 14 amino acids.

The chain couples TRBV7-2 to TRBJ2-4; unclear D gene. The CDR3 has 14 residues. The germline V gene has CDR1 SGHTA and CDR2 FQGNSA. Trimming cost V 0 bases and J 8 bases, with 11 bases left between them. The DNA for the CDR3 is TGTGCCAGCAGCTTAGCGACGAGGCCGGACATTCAGTACTTC. This codes for CASSLATRPDIQYF.

The V call is TRBV7-2, the J call TRBJ2-7; 12 bases are shared with TRBD1. The V gene's germline CDR1 is SGHTA and CDR2 FQGNSA. J was trimmed by 6 bases and V by 0 bases; bases with no gene match: 6. This CDR3 contains 16 residues. For the CDR3, the DNA is TGTGCCAGCAGCTTAGCGGTGGGACAGGGGGCAGGCGAGCAGTACTTC. This translates into CASSLAVGQGAGEQYF.

This clone was seen only a few times. The genes are TRBV19 and TRBJ2-1; no reliable D call. V was trimmed by 3 bases and J by 5 bases, leaving 14 bases between them. The CDR3 is made up of 15 amino acids. Germline V gene lookup returns CDR1 LNHDA and CDR2 SQIVND (reference sequence). CDR3 loop: CASSMAQSWDNEQFF. CDR3 DNA sequence: TGTGCCAGTAGTATGGCACAATCATGGGACAATGAGCAGTTCTTC.

This clone has only a few counts. CDR3 region: CASSVADGYEQYF. The CDR3 nucleotides are TGTGCCAGCAGCGTAGCTGACGGCTACGAGCAGTACTTC. J is TRBJ2-7 and V is TRBV9; D remains unclear. V lost 0 bases, J lost 3 bases, and 7 bases lay in between. The CDR3 is 13 residues long. The V gene's germline CDR1 is SGDLS and CDR2 YYNGEE.

This clone was counted a few times. This CDR3 reads CASSFGTANTGELFF. CDR3 nucleotides: TGCGCCAGCAGCTTCGGGACCGCGAACACCGGGGAGCTGTTTTTT. The chain combines TRBV5-1 with TRBJ2-2; D might be TRBD1 or TRBD2, each matching 5 bases. CDR3 length equals 15 residues. CDR1 SGHRS and CDR2 YFSETQ come from the germline V gene. V dropped 2 bases and J dropped 0 bases, with 8 bases sitting between them.

This clone was detected many times. V gene TRBV7-3 combines with J gene TRBJ1-1; the match to TRBD1 covers 8 bases. V shed 3 bases, J shed 0 bases, and the junction held 9 bases outside the gene matches. Germline V CDR1 and CDR2: SGHTA, FQGTGA. This CDR3 is built from 17 residues. The CDR3 is CASSLYPLTGVNTEAFF. In DNA, the CDR3 is TGTGCCAGCAGCTTGTACCCCCTGACAGGGGTGAACACTGAAGCTTTCTTT.

This clone was recorded a few times. The rearrangement joins TRBV27 to TRBJ2-4, with D perhaps matching TRBD1 (6 bases). CDR1 and CDR2 from the germline V gene are MNHEY and SMNVEV (reference sequence). V lost 4 bases and J lost 10, with 23 bases in between. This CDR3 has 16 residues. In nucleotides, the CDR3 is TGTGCCAGCAGTTCTCCGGACAGCTCGACGGCTTGGATTCAGTACTTC. Residues: CASSSPDSSTAWIQYF.

The gene calls are TRBV4-3 and TRBJ1-2, with D uncertain. The germline V and J ends were trimmed by 0 bases and 4 bases, with 9 bases remaining between them. Germline loops: CDR1 LGHNA, CDR2 YSLEER. CDR3 length: 14 amino acids. The CDR3 nucleotides are TGCGCCAGCAGCCAAGATTACGTAGCCTATGGCTACACCTTC. Translation gives CASSQDYVAYGYTF.

This clone was seen a few times. The chain has TRBV14 and TRBJ1-1, with TRBD1 matching over 9 bases. The CDR3 consists of 16 residues. The V and J ends lost 8 bases and 1 base, in that order; junction bases with no gene match: 11. Germline assignment: CDR1 SGHDN and CDR2 FVKESK. The CDR3 DNA is TGTGCCAGCCGTCCGGGACAGGGAGAAAAGAACACTGAAGCTTTCTTT. This translates into CASRPGQGEKNTEAFF.

This clone has just a few counts. The rearrangement links TRBV7-9 to TRBJ2-4; a weak D match, TRBD1 (5 bases). This CDR3 spans 12 amino acids. Germline values: CDR1 SEHNR, CDR2 FQNEAQ (reference sequence). The V end was cut by 1 base, the J end by 9 bases, with 7 bases between. The CDR3: CASSLDRGIQYF. As DNA, the CDR3 is TGTGCCAGCAGCTTAGATAGGGGCATTCAGTACTTC.

This chain links TRBV29-1 with TRBJ2-5; 9 nucleotides match TRBD2. The germline V gene encodes CDR1 SQVTM and CDR2 ANQGSEA. Germline trimming cut 6 bases from V and 0 bases from J; bases unmatched to any gene: 5. The CDR3 runs 14 residues. CDR3 sequence reads: CSVTSGNYQETQYF. CDR3 in DNA: TGCAGCGTGACTAGCGGAAACTACCAAGAGACCCAGTACTTC.

The chain is built from TRBV29-1 and TRBJ2-1; D is tentatively TRBD1 or TRBD2 (6 bases each). V was clipped by 7 bases and J by 0 bases, with 10 bases between them. This CDR3 has 13 residues. CDR1 and CDR2 (germline): SQVTM, ANQGSEA. This CDR3 is CSGRGSSYNEQFF. The CDR3 DNA sequence: TGCAGCGGGAGGGGGAGCTCCTACAATGAGCAGTTCTTC.

The table lists this clone with a few counts. The chain is built from TRBV6-1 and TRBJ2-1; 9 bases fit TRBD2. Trimming removed 6 bases from V and 5 bases from J; junction bases left unmatched: 2. Germline V gene lookup returns CDR1 MNHNS and CDR2 SASEGT. This CDR3 region has 13 residues. The CDR3 is CASRASGNNEQFF. CDR3 DNA sequence: TGTGCCAGCAGGGCTAGCGGGAACAATGAGCAGTTCTTC.

This rearrangement joins TRBV7-2 to TRBJ1-1, with D maybe TRBD1 (6 bases). V was trimmed by 3 bases and J by 3 bases, leaving 14 bases between them. CDR3 size: 15 residues. Germline lookup yields CDR1 SGHTA and CDR2 FQGNSA. The CDR3 sequence is CASSFDRSRDTEAFF. DNA for the CDR3: TGTGCCAGCAGCTTCGACAGGAGTCGGGACACTGAAGCTTTCTTT.

The table lists this clone with a few counts. The genes are TRBV29-1 and TRBJ2-7; TRBD1 might be the D (6 bases). CDR1 is SQVTM, CDR2 ANQGSEA, per germline. The CDR3 length is 13 residues. V dropped 1 base and J dropped 5 bases, with 12 bases sitting between them. The CDR3 spells CSVEGGRLDEQYF. CDR3 sequence (DNA): TGCAGCGTTGAAGGGGGGCGCCTTGACGAGCAGTACTTC.

This clone occurred a few times. This rearrangement joins TRBV7-2 to TRBJ1-2; TRBD1 matches 9 bases. The ends lost 6 bases at V and 3 bases at J; junction bases unmatched: 17. CDR3 length: 18 residues. CDR1 and CDR2 from the germline V gene are SGHTA and FQGNSA. This CDR3 reads CASRREWTGAIGDYGYTF. CDR3 DNA sequence: TGTGCCAGCAGACGCGAGTGGACAGGGGCCATAGGAGACTATGGCTACACCTTC. Together with reference TRBV7-2 and TRBJ1-2, the CDR3 gives the full variable domain: GAGVSQSPSNKVTEKGKDVELRCDPISGHTALYWYRQSLGQGLEFLIYFQGNSAPDKSGLPSDRFSAERTGGSVSTLTIQRTQQEDSAVYLCASRREWTGAIGDYGYTFGSGTRLTVV.

This clone was found a few times. The chain couples TRBV30 to TRBJ2-5; 7 bases match TRBD1. With V trimmed by 0 bases and J by 10 bases, 11 bases remained unmatched. The CDR3 length is 14 residues. CDR1 and CDR2 from the germline V gene are GTSNPN and SVGIG (reference sequence). The DNA for the CDR3 is TGTGCCTGGAGTGTATGGGGACAGCCGATTGACCAGTACTTC. Protein: CAWSVWGQPIDQYF.

About this clone itself: Given a much more abundant clone one base away, this may be a read error. The CDR3 coding sequence is TGTGCCAGCAGCTTAGCCGCCGGGGAGCTGTTTTTT. Translating it yields CASSLAAGELFF. V gene TRBV7-3 combines with J gene TRBJ2-2; D call uncertain. This CDR3 region has 12 residues. Per the germline V gene, CDR1 is SGHTA and CDR2 is FQGTGA. V lost 2 bases and J 6 bases, leaving 4 bases between the germline ends.

This clone was seen ten or more times. This specimen includes other DNA sequences encoding the same CDR3. V and J are TRBV4-1 and TRBJ2-3; a weak D match, TRBD2 (5 bases). V lost 0 bases and J 3 bases, leaving 10 bases between the germline ends. This CDR3 has 15 residues. Germline V lookup: CDR1 MGHRA, CDR2 YSYEKL. This CDR3 is CASSQDREGTDTQYF. The CDR3 bases are TGCGCCAGCAGCCAAGACCGGGAAGGGACAGATACGCAGTATTTT.

This clone was observed a handful of times. The chain employs TRBV7-2 and TRBJ2-1, with 13 bases identical to TRBD2. The CDR3 loop spans 16 amino acids. The J segment lost 1 base and the V segment lost 4 bases, leaving 1 base of the junction unmatched. Looked up from germline, CDR1 is SGHTA and CDR2 is FQGNSA. The CDR3 protein is CASSWGLAGSYNEQFF. The CDR3 DNA reads as TGTGCCAGCAGCTGGGGACTAGCGGGATCCTACAATGAGCAGTTCTTC.

This chain uses TRBV28 with TRBJ2-7, with D hard to call. The CDR3 covers 16 residues. Between the trimmed V and J ends, which lost 1 base and 6 bases, there was a span of 19 bases. Per germline, CDR1 MDHEN and CDR2 SYDVKM. The CDR3 sequence is CASSLFLILLKSEQYF. CDR3 sequence (DNA): TGTGCCAGCAGTTTATTTCTTATCTTGTTAAAAAGCGAGCAGTACTTC. The variable domain in full, completed from reference TRBV28 and TRBJ2-7, reads DVKVTQSSRYLVKRTGEKVFLECVQDMDHENMFWYRQDPGLGLRLIYFSYDVKMKEKGDIPEGYSVSREKKERFSLILESASTNQTSMYLCASSLFLILLKSEQYFGPGTRLTVT.

This clone was seen many times. Distinct nucleotide sequences in the sample also encode this CDR3. The CDR3 DNA reads TGCGCCAGCAGCCCCTTAGCGGGATACTACAATGAGCAGTTCTTC. It translates to CASSPLAGYYNEQFF. The rearrangement links TRBV5-1 to TRBJ2-1, with 8 bases lining up with TRBD2. The CDR3 has 15 residues. Germline CDR1 reads SGHRS; CDR2 reads YFSETQ. V lost 4 bases, J lost 3 bases, and 6 bases stayed unmatched.

This clone was counted a few times. A much larger clone differs by one base, so this may be a read error. Other DNA sequences in this specimen translate into the identical CDR3. The chain links TRBV28 to TRBJ2-6, with D uncertain. The CDR3 length is 16 residues. V dropped 4 bases and J dropped 4 bases, with 14 bases sitting between them. CDR1 and CDR2 (germline): MDHEN, SYDVKM. In DNA, the CDR3 is TGTGCCAGCAGTTGGGCCCGGAGCTCGGGGGCCAACGTCCTGACTTTC. Translation: CASSWARSSGANVLTF.

The chain has TRBV9 and TRBJ2-7, with 7 bases lining up with TRBD2. After removal of 3 bases from V and 3 bases from J, the junction contained 9 bases not matched to a gene. The length of the CDR3 is 15 residues. CDR1 and CDR2 from the germline V gene are SGDLS and YYNGEE. The CDR3 coding sequence is TGTGCCAGCAGCGAGGGGACGGGAGGCTACTACGAGCAGTACTTC. This translates into CASSEGTGGYYEQYF. The variable domain in full, completed from reference TRBV9 and TRBJ2-7, reads DSGVTQTPKHLITATGQRVTLRCSPRSGDLSVYWYQQSLDQGLQFLIQYYNGEERAKGNILERFSAQQFPDLHSELNLSSLELGDSALYFCASSEGTGGYYEQYFGPGTRLTVT.

V is TRBV7-9 and J is TRBJ2-7; unclear D gene. The V and J ends lost 5 bases and 3 bases respectively, with 14 bases between them. Per germline, CDR1 SEHNR and CDR2 FQNEAQ (reference sequence). The CDR3 spans 14 residues. CDR3 region: CASSRSGYIYEQYF. CDR3 in DNA: TGTGCCAGCAGCCGGAGTGGGTACATCTACGAGCAGTACTTC.

The chain employs TRBV2 and TRBJ1-4; D uncertain. The CDR3 extends over 14 amino acids. From germline, CDR1 is SNHLY and CDR2 FYNNEI. V lost 8 bases and J 8 bases, leaving 18 bases between the germline ends. The CDR3: CASEKERADEKLFF. The CDR3 DNA reads TGTGCCAGCGAGAAAGAAAGGGCGGACGAAAAACTGTTTTTT.

J is TRBJ2-2 and V is TRBV14; the D is unclear. CDR1 is SGHDN and CDR2 is FVKESK in the germline V gene. This CDR3 comprises 13 residues. V gave up 4 bases and J gave up 7 bases, with 10 bases separating them. CDR3 region: CASSRTFDGELFF. The CDR3 nucleotides read TGTGCCAGCAGCCGGACGTTTGACGGGGAGCTGTTTTTT.